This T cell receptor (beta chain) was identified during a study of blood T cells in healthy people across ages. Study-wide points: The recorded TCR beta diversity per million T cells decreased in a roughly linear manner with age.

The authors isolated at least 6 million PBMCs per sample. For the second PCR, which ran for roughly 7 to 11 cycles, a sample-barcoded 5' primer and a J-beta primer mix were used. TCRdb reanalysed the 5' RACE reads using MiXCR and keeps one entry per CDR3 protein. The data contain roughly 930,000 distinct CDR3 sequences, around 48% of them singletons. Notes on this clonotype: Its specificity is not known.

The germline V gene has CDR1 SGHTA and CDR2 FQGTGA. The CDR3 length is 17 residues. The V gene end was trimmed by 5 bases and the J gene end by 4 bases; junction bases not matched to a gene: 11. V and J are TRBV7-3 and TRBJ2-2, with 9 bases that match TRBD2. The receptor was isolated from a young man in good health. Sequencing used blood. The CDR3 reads CASSPPGSGGTTGELFF. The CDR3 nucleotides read TGTGCCAGCAGCCCCCCGGGTAGCGGGGGTACCACCGGGGAGCTGTTTTTT.